This entry concerns a single TCR beta chain. Its antigen is as yet unknown. Every bit of the isolated RNA underwent reverse transcription, so sequencing read expressed TCRB transcripts. Data came from immunoSEQ multiplex PCR; TCRdb stores just in-frame clones and leaves some out. The table includes a few hundred thousand clones, over 25% detected once. CDR1 MDHEN and CDR2 SYDVKM come from the germline V gene. The CDR3 totals 15 residues. With 4 bases removed from V and 0 bases from J, the gap between germline ends came to 12 bases. The sample originates from a study of beta chain features in type 1 diabetes. Overall study findings and caveats: Fewer junction insertions and more nucleotide deletions appeared in type 1 diabetes patients. Patients' naive, central memory and regulatory TCRB repertoires appeared more alike than those of healthy donors.

Markers CD45RO/CCR7/CD25/CD127/CD95/CD27 served to sort CD4+ naive, central memory, regulatory and stem cell-like memory cells. Material for sequencing was naive CD4+ T cells from blood. The receptor was derived from a man aged 18 to 30 in good health. The gene calls are TRBV28 and TRBJ2-5; D remains ambiguous. The CDR3 protein is CASSCTRLYQETQYF. Written as DNA, the CDR3 is TGTGCCAGCAGTTGCACCCGGCTGTACCAAGAGACCCAGTACTTC.